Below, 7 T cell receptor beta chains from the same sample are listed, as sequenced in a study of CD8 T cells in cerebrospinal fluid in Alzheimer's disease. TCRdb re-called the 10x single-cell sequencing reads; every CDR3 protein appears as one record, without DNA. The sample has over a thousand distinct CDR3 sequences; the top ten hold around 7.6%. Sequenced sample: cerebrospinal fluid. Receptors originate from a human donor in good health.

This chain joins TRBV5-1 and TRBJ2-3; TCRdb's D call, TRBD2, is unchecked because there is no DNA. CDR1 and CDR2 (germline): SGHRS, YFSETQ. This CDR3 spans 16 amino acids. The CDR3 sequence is CASSLVLQGGADTQYF.

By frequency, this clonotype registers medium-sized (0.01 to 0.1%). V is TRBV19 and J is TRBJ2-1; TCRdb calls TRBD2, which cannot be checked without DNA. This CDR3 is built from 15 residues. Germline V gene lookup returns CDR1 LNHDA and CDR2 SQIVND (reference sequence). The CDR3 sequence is CASSMGTSGSNEQFF.

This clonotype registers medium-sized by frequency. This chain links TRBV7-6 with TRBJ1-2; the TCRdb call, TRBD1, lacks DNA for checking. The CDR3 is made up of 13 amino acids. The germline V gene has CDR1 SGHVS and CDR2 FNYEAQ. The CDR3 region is CASSSSGSYGYTF. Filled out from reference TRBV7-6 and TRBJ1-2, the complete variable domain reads GAGVSQSPRYKVTKRGQDVALRCDPISGHVSLYWYRQALGQGPEFLTYFNYEAQQDKSGLPNDRFSAERPEGSISTLTIQRTEQRDSAMYRCASSSSGSYGYTFGSGTRLTVV.

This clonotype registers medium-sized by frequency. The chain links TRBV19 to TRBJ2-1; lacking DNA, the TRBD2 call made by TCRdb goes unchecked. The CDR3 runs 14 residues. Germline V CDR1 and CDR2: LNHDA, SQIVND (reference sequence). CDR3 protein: CASRGASGKNEQFF.

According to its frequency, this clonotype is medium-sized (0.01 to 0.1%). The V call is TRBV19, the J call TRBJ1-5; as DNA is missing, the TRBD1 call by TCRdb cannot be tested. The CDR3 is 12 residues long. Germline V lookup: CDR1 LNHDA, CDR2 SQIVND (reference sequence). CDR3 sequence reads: CASRDTNQPQHF.

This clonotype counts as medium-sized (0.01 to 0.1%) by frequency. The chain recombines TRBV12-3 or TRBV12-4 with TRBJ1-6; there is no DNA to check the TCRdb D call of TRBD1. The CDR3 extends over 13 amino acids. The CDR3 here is CASSGQIGSPLHF.

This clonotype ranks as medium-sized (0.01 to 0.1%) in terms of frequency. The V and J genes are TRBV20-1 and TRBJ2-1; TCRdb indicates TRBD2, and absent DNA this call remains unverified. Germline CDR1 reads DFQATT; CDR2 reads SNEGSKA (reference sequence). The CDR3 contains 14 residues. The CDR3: CSAISGSGPHEQFF.